A selection of T cell receptor beta chains follows, all from one sample in a study of cytomegalovirus exposure and HLA in healthy donors. This table comes from immunoSEQ multiplex PCR, and its TCRdb copy is limited to in-frame clones, with some not included. In the table there are about 130,000 clones, 65% to 85% of which are singletons. Specimen: PBMCs. These receptors were obtained from a man between 45 and 60 years old in good health and CMV-seronegative. The CDR3 runs from the conserved cysteine through the conserved F or W. D genes are given only for firm matches. Expanded clones get a size class; other rows say once, few or many, or leave the size out.

j_gene | d_gene | abundance | v_gene | CDR3aa | CDR3nt
TRBJ2-1 | NA | NA | TRBV29-1 | CSVWPGIDEQFF | TGCAGCGTGTGGCCCGGGATAGATGAGCAGTTCTTC
TRBJ2-7 | TRBD1 | few | TRBV4-3 | CASSRQDRASYEQYF | TGCGCCAGCAGCCGCCAGGACAGGGCCTCCTACGAGCAGTACTTC
TRBJ2-6 | NA | NA | TRBV27 | CASAVSGANVLTF | TGTGCCAGCGCAGTCTCTGGGGCCAACGTCCTGACTTTC
TRBJ1-1 | NA | few | TRBV6-5 | CASSYPGGTEAFF | TGTGCCAGCAGTTACCCGGGGGGCACTGAAGCTTTCTTT
TRBJ2-6 | NA | NA | TRBV6-5 | CASSKTSSGANVLTF | TGTGCCAGCAGTAAGACTAGCTCTGGGGCCAACGTCCTGACTTTC
TRBJ2-5 | NA | NA | TRBV6-6 | CASKGDLGLAQYF | TGTGCCAGCAAGGGAGATCTTGGGTTGGCCCAGTACTTC
TRBJ1-4 | NA | NA | TRBV18 | CASSPGGIHEKLFF | TGTGCCAGCTCACCGGGGGGGATCCATGAAAAACTGTTTTTT
TRBJ2-7 | NA | NA | TRBV27 | CASRYTGYTYEQYF | TGTGCCAGCAGATACACAGGGTACACCTACGAGCAGTACTTC
TRBJ2-5 | TRBD1 | NA | TRBV6-5 | CASTRDRVGTQYF | TGTGCCAGCACTAGGGACAGGGTCGGGACCCAGTACTTC
TRBJ2-2 | TRBD1 | NA | TRBV5-1 | CASSLSGGAPAGELFF | TGCGCCAGCAGCTTGTCAGGGGGCGCCCCTGCCGGGGAGCTGTTTTTT
TRBJ2-5 | TRBD2 | NA | TRBV2 | CASSGPGLGTETQYF | TGTGCCAGCAGTGGGCCGGGACTAGGAACGGAGACCCAGTACTTC
TRBJ2-3 | NA | NA | TRBV5-1 | CASSYSGPSTDTQYF | TGCGCCAGCAGTTACAGCGGCCCCAGCACAGATACGCAGTATTTT
TRBJ1-5 | TRBD1 | NA | TRBV28 | CASRVPGQGKPQHF | TGTGCCAGCAGAGTACCGGGACAGGGAAAGCCCCAGCATTTT
TRBJ1-3 | TRBD1 | NA | TRBV6-5 | CASSQGAGNTIYF | TGTGCCAGCAGTCAGGGGGCTGGAAACACCATATATTTT
TRBJ2-1 | TRBD2 | once | TRBV5-1 | CASSLGLAGRGSYNEQFF | TGCGCCAGCAGCTTGGGACTAGCGGGGAGAGGGTCCTACAATGAGCAGTTCTTC
TRBJ1-2 | NA | once | TRBV2 | CASSEDEGYTF | TGTGCCAGCAGTGAAGACGAGGGCTACACCTTC
TRBJ2-2 | NA | NA | TRBV28 | CASSSPGQTKPDGGELFF | TGTGCCAGCAGTTCCCCTGGACAGACTAAACCCGACGGCGGGGAGCTGTTTTTT
TRBJ2-1 | NA | NA | TRBV5-1 | CASSLGDSRYEQFF | TGCGCCAGCAGCTTGGGGGACTCTAGGTATGAGCAGTTCTTC
TRBJ2-3 | TRBD2 | NA | TRBV5-4 | CASSLGIAGASTDTQYF | TGTGCCAGCAGCTTGGGGATAGCGGGAGCGAGTACAGATACGCAGTATTTT
TRBJ1-3 | NA | NA | TRBV18 | CASSPRADTLTSGNTIYF | TGTGCCAGCTCACCACGGGCAGACACCTTGACCTCTGGAAACACCATATATTTT
TRBJ2-1 | NA | NA | TRBV6-1 | CASSDVAEGYNEQFF | TGTGCCAGCAGTGATGTTGCGGAGGGCTACAATGAGCAGTTCTTC
TRBJ1-2 | NA | once | TRBV5-6 | CASRYGRPYNPAGYTF | TGTGCCAGCAGATATGGGAGGCCGTATAACCCAGCTGGCTACACCTTC
TRBJ2-2 | TRBD2 | NA | TRBV11-3 | CASSPGGGKNGELFF | TGTGCCAGCAGCCCGGGAGGGGGAAAAAACGGGGAGCTGTTTTTT
TRBJ2-1 | TRBD1 | NA | TRBV7-9 | CASSPQRTGIYNEQFF | TGTGCCAGCAGTCCTCAAAGGACAGGGATCTACAATGAGCAGTTCTTC
TRBJ2-7 | TRBD2 | NA | TRBV4-1 | CASSQGAGGPKDEQYF | TGCGCCAGCAGCCAAGGAGCGGGAGGGCCTAAAGACGAGCAGTACTTC
TRBJ2-3 | NA | NA | TRBV7-2 | CASSPMESADTQYF | TGTGCCAGCAGCCCCATGGAGTCTGCAGATACGCAGTATTTT
TRBJ2-2 | NA | NA | TRBV18 | CASSPHPVNTGELFF | TGTGCCAGCTCACCTCATCCAGTTAACACCGGGGAGCTGTTTTTT
TRBJ2-7 | TRBD1 | many | TRBV7-9 | CASSLAAGGYEQYF | TGTGCCAGCAGCTTAGCGGCAGGGGGCTACGAGCAGTACTTC
TRBJ1-1 | TRBD1 | NA | TRBV7-8 | CASSYRGPAFF | TGTGCCAGCAGCTACAGGGGGCCAGCTTTCTTT
TRBJ1-3 | NA | NA | TRBV5-4 | CASSLQLSSGNTIYF | TGTGCCAGCAGCCTACAGCTAAGCTCTGGAAACACCATATATTTT
TRBJ1-1 | TRBD1 | NA | TRBV27 | CATLNQGTGNTEAFF | TGTGCCACCCTCAATCAAGGGACAGGCAACACTGAAGCTTTCTTT
TRBJ1-1 | TRBD1 | NA | TRBV6-6 | CASSYVGTGLNTEAFF | TGTGCCAGCAGTTACGTGGGGACAGGGCTGAACACTGAAGCTTTCTTT
TRBJ2-1 | TRBD2 | NA | TRBV19 | CASSIEVGTSIPFF | TGTGCCAGTAGTATAGAAGTCGGGACTAGCATTCCGTTCTTC
TRBJ2-3 | TRBD1 | NA | TRBV28 | CASSRGRRTDTQYF | TGTGCCAGCAGCAGGGGGCGCCGTACAGATACGCAGTATTTT
TRBJ2-7 | TRBD1 | NA | TRBV9 | CASSVGEGQGGGEQYF | TGTGCCAGCAGCGTCGGTGAAGGACAGGGGGGCGGTGAGCAGTACTTC
TRBJ1-2 | TRBD1 | NA | TRBV27 | CASSPQVGQNYGYTF | TGTGCCAGCAGCCCTCAGGTGGGACAGAACTATGGCTACACCTTC
TRBJ2-7 | NA | NA | TRBV20-1 | CSAPDTYEQYF | TGCAGTGCCCCCGACACTTACGAGCAGTACTTC
TRBJ1-2 | NA | NA | TRBV28 | CASWGRGDYGYTF | TGTGCCAGCTGGGGCAGGGGAGACTATGGCTACACCTTC
TRBJ2-1 | NA | NA | TRBV2 | CASSVVRENEQFF | TGTGCCAGCAGTGTGGTGAGAGAGAATGAGCAGTTCTTC
TRBJ2-6 | NA | NA | TRBV7-8 | CASSSGQRISGANVLTF | TGTGCCAGCAGCTCCGGACAGCGAATATCTGGGGCCAACGTCCTGACTTTC
TRBJ1-2 | TRBD1 | NA | TRBV6-6 | CASRSGQGYYGYTF | TGTGCCAGCAGGTCAGGACAGGGGTACTATGGCTACACCTTC
TRBJ2-7 | TRBD1 | once | TRBV6-5 | CASSYKDRAYEQYF | TGTGCCAGCAGTTACAAGGACAGGGCTTACGAGCAGTACTTC
TRBJ2-1 | TRBD2 | NA | TRBV27 | CASSLSRGSFSEQFF | TGTGCCAGCAGTTTATCCCGCGGGAGCTTCTCTGAGCAGTTCTTC
TRBJ2-2 | TRBD2 | NA | TRBV25-1 | CASSDQREDTGELFF | TGTGCCAGCAGTGACCAGCGGGAGGACACCGGGGAGCTGTTTTTT
TRBJ2-4 | NA | NA | TRBV27 | CASSFRPGQPDIQYF | TGTGCCAGCAGTTTTAGACCAGGACAGCCCGACATTCAGTACTTC
TRBJ2-3 | TRBD2 | NA | TRBV29-1 | CSVGIAGGTFTDTQYF | TGCAGCGTTGGAATAGCGGGAGGTACTTTCACAGATACGCAGTATTTT
TRBJ2-3 | NA | few | TRBV28 | CASSPNMGADTQYF | TGTGCCAGCAGCCCGAACATGGGCGCAGATACGCAGTATTTT
TRBJ1-5 | TRBD1 | NA | TRBV6-6 | CASSTWDRGTNQPQHF | TGTGCCAGCAGTACCTGGGACAGGGGGACCAATCAGCCCCAGCATTTT